This T cell receptor beta chain was retrieved from a study of blood T cell repertoires in COVID-19. Background on the study: T cells, B-cell-depleted T cells, or PBMCs supplied cDNA or gDNA.

Germline loops: CDR1 LGHNA, CDR2 YSLEER. V lost 0 bases and J lost 1, with 6 bases in between. CDR3 length: 14 amino acids. As handled by the study authors: Estimated nucleated cell counts came from reference gene primer amplification. Some clones are missing from TCRdb's copy, which holds only in-frame ones; the method was immunoSEQ multiplex PCR. The V and J calls and clone size were taken over from that table, and D and trimming were inferred from the DNA. The sample contains under 300,000 clones, 86% of which appear only once. What was sequenced was peripheral blood. This TCR derives from a man older than 75 with acute or convalescent COVID-19. The chain joins TRBV4-3 to TRBJ1-1; unclear D gene. The CDR3 region has the DNA TGCGCCAGCAGCCAAGATGTCTGGAACACTGAAGCTTTCTTT. It specifies CASSQDVWNTEAFF.